This TCR beta chain was captured in a study of blood T cell repertoires in COVID-19. About the study: The origin of the acute and convalescent COVID-19 samples was the United States, Italy and Spain. The cDNA or gDNA used as material had been derived from T cells, B-cell-depleted T cells, or PBMCs.

Methods used by the authors: Using reference gene primer amplification, nucleated cell counts were estimated. Sequencing used immunoSEQ multiplex PCR; TCRdb keeps in-frame clones, though not all of them. That table gives V, J and clone size, and the DNA gave D and trimming. The sample contains about 62,000 clones, approximately 92% of which appear only once. V lost 3 bases, J lost 3 bases, and 20 bases lay in between. Germline V gene data show CDR1 as ENHRY and CDR2 as SYGVKD. This CDR3 comprises 17 residues. The sequence was obtained from a human donor in a cohort sampled during active COVID-19. The genes are TRBV10-3 and TRBJ2-5, with D perhaps TRBD1 (5 bases). Sequenced material: peripheral blood. The CDR3 loop is CAISDYPGAETKETQYF. The CDR3 nucleotides read TGTGCCATCAGTGACTACCCTGGGGCGGAGACCAAAGAGACCCAGTACTTC.